This TCR beta chain was captured in a study of OX40 agonist ivuxolimab in advanced cancers. This CDR3 is 16 amino acids long. Germline loops: CDR1 SGHVS, CDR2 FQNEAQ. Profiled with immunoSEQ multiplex PCR; TCRdb holds only in-frame clones, not every one. The top ten hold roughly 1.1% of the sample, which has more than 45,000 clones, less than 85% seen once. This receptor was identified in an adult with an advanced solid tumor such as melanoma, head and neck, liver or kidney cancer. The chain employs TRBV7-8 and TRBJ2-5; 9 nucleotides match TRBD2. The J call may be in error: the DNA end matches TRBJ2-7 better. The sequencing used CD4+ or CD8+ T cells sorted from blood, collected in a trial of the OX40 agonist ivuxolimab. This CDR3 reads CASSSSGGTYSYEQYF. The DNA for the CDR3 is TGTGCCAGCAGCTCGAGCGGGGGGACCTACTCCTACGAGCAGTACTTC.